Shown below are 23 T cell receptor beta chains from a single sample sequenced in a study of T cell responses to AZD1222 COVID-19 vaccine. Method: immunoSEQ multiplex PCR; TCRdb's copy keeps in-frame clones and lacks some. This sample carries around 110,000 clones, around nine tenths of them seen once, and the ten largest clones take around 1.7%. This specimen was peripheral blood, taken on day 0 of AZD1222 vaccination. The receptors stem from an adult in good health.

The CDR3 loop is CASRLNTGELFF. CDR3 DNA: TGTGCCAGCAGGCTGAACACCGGGGAGCTGTTTTTT. The chain couples TRBV6-5 to TRBJ2-2, with D uncertain. The CDR3 has 12 amino acids. V was shortened by 6 bases and J by 1 base, with 3 bases between the two germline ends. Germline CDR1 reads MNHEY; CDR2 reads SVGAGI.

The rearrangement joins TRBV23-1 to TRBJ2-2; perhaps D is TRBD1 or TRBD2 (6 bases each). TRBV23-1 is recorded as an ORF, its role being uncertain. V was trimmed by 3 bases and J by 1 base, leaving 15 bases between them. The CDR3 consists of 17 residues. CDR3 DNA: TGCGCCAGCAGTCACCGAATCGGGGGCCGGAACACCGGGGAGCTGTTTTTT. It specifies CASSHRIGGRNTGELFF.

This sequence joins TRBV20-1 and TRBJ2-1, with 8 bases aligning to TRBD2. Germline V gene sequence: CDR1 DFQATT, CDR2 SNEGSKA (reference sequence). The CDR3 covers 14 residues. The V segment lost 3 bases and the J segment 6 bases; nucleotides outside the gene matches: 7. The CDR3 nucleotides read TGCAGTGCTAGTAGGGCGGGAGGTGTCAATGAGCAGTTCTTC. Translating it yields CSASRAGGVNEQFF.

The chain has TRBV7-9 and TRBJ2-1, with D tentatively TRBD2 (6 bases). Germline CDR1 reads SEHNR; CDR2 reads FQNEAQ (reference sequence). This CDR3 has 14 amino acids. Trimming took 5 bases from V and 6 from J, leaving 14 bases between them. In nucleotides, the CDR3 is TGTGCCAGCAGCCAGCGGGCCGTATCCAATGAGCAGTTCTTC. Its translation is CASSQRAVSNEQFF.

The chain employs TRBV4-3 and TRBJ2-3, with D perhaps TRBD2 (5 bases). V was cut by 0 bases and J by 5 bases, with 21 bases left in between. Germline assignment: CDR1 LGHNA and CDR2 YSLEER. The CDR3 consists of 18 residues. The CDR3 protein is CASSQDSPGRLSGDTQYF. CDR3 nucleotide sequence: TGCGCCAGCAGCCAAGATAGCCCTGGGCGGCTGAGCGGAGATACGCAGTATTTT.

The chain uses TRBV14 and TRBJ1-1; D might be TRBD1 (6 bases). The CDR3 is 15 residues long. Germline V gives CDR1 SGHDN, CDR2 FVKESK. The V gene lost 4 bases and the J gene lost 10 bases, with 22 bases spanning the gap. In DNA, the CDR3 is TGTGCCAGCAGCCCTTGGCCGACAGGTAGGGGGGGAGCTTTCTTT. Translating it yields CASSPWPTGRGGAFF.

The chain has TRBV6-4 and TRBJ1-5; TRBD1 matches 7 bases. The length of the CDR3 is 15 residues. The trim removed 0 bases at V and 2 bases at J, leaving 1 base unmatched. Germline-derived CDR1 and CDR2 are MRHNA and SNTAGT. CDR3 coding DNA: TGTGCCAGCAGTGACTCAGGACAGGGCAATCAGCCCCAGCATTTT. Protein: CASSDSGQGNQPQHF.

The chain joins TRBV5-5 to TRBJ1-2, with D perhaps TRBD1 (6 bases). The CDR3 runs to 15 residues. Germline CDR1 reads SGHKS; CDR2 reads YYEKEE (reference sequence). Trimming pared 5 bases from V and 5 bases from J, leaving 19 bases between. CDR3 residues: CASRWEAGEWYGYTF. CDR3 in DNA: TGTGCCAGCAGATGGGAGGCAGGGGAATGGTATGGCTACACCTTC.

This clone occurred once. This chain uses TRBV6-5 with TRBJ1-2; no firm D call. The CDR3 has 14 amino acids. Germline V lookup: CDR1 MNHEY, CDR2 SVGAGI. With 2 bases removed from V and 6 bases from J, the gap between germline ends came to 13 bases. CDR3 nucleotides: TGTGCCAGCAGTTACGACCGACGAAGGGATGGCTACACCTTC. The encoded protein is CASSYDRRRDGYTF.

The gene calls are TRBV6-2 or TRBV6-3 and TRBJ2-2, with D possibly TRBD1 on 5 matching bases. Germline loops: CDR1 MNHEY, CDR2 SVGEGT. The CDR3 totals 15 residues. Between the trimmed V and J ends, which lost 3 bases and 4 bases, there was a span of 12 bases. CDR3 residues: CASSYYRDSTGELFF. In nucleotides, the CDR3 is TGTGCCAGCAGTTATTACCGCGACAGCACCGGGGAGCTGTTTTTT.

This clone was found once. The chain links TRBV3-1 (or the pseudogene TRBV3-2) to TRBJ2-1; 7 positions match TRBD1. This CDR3 has 15 amino acids. The germline V gene has CDR1 LGHDT and CDR2 YNNKEL (reference sequence). V was pared by 3 bases and J by 7 bases, with 9 bases of the junction left unmatched. CDR3 DNA: TGTGCCAGCAGCCAGTTTCCGGGACAGTCTAATGAGCAGTTCTTC. As protein: CASSQFPGQSNEQFF.

This sequence joins TRBV7-9 and TRBJ2-1, with TRBD2 identical over 11 bases. Looked up from germline, CDR1 is SEHNR and CDR2 is FQNEAQ (reference sequence). Trimming took 2 bases from V and 7 from J; bases not matched to a gene: 7. The CDR3 spans 16 residues. CDR3 region: CASSLIASGRRNEQFF. The CDR3 DNA is TGTGCCAGCAGCTTAATCGCTAGCGGGAGGAGGAATGAGCAGTTCTTC.

This clone was counted only a few times. This chain links TRBV12-5 with TRBJ2-2; 11 bases line up with TRBD2. This CDR3 has 13 residues. Losses at the gene ends were 8 bases for V and 6 bases for J; bases not matched to a gene: 2. Germline V gene data show CDR1 as LGHNT and CDR2 as FRNRAP. The CDR3 bases are TGTGCTAGTCAACTAGCGGGAGCCGGGGAGCTGTTTTTT. Translating it yields CASQLAGAGELFF.

This sequence joins TRBV5-1 and TRBJ2-2; TRBD2 matches 15 bases. Germline V CDR1 and CDR2: SGHRS, YFSETQ. This CDR3 comprises 17 residues. V shed 4 bases, J shed 3 bases, and the junction held 4 bases outside the gene matches. CDR3 sequence (DNA): TGCGCCAGCAGCCCAGGGACTAGCGGGAGGTACACCGGGGAGCTGTTTTTT. Protein sequence: CASSPGTSGRYTGELFF.

This sequence joins TRBV15 and TRBJ1-2; D is possibly TRBD1 (5 bases). This CDR3 is 15 amino acids long. Germline V CDR1 and CDR2: LNHNV, YYDKDF (reference sequence). V dropped 0 bases and J dropped 4 bases, with 12 bases sitting between them. This chain's CDR3 is CATSRDRAGPYGYTF. The CDR3 DNA reads as TGTGCCACCAGCAGAGATAGAGCAGGGCCCTATGGCTACACCTTC. Supplemented by reference TRBV15 and TRBJ1-2, the full variable domain reads DAMVIQNPRYQVTQFGKPVTLSCSQTLNHNVMYWYQQKSSQAPKLLFHYYDKDFNNEADTPDNFQSRRPNTSFCFLDIRSPGLGDTAMYLCATSRDRAGPYGYTFGSGTRLTVV.

Concerning this clone: Other DNA variants within this sample encode the same CDR3. The chain combines TRBV5-1 with TRBJ1-3; D is undetermined. Trimming stripped 0 bases from V and 1 base from J, with 2 bases between. The length of the CDR3 is 13 residues. Germline V gene data show CDR1 as SGHRS and CDR2 as YFSETQ. CDR3 DNA sequence: TGCGCCAGCAGCTTGGGGTCTGGAAACACCATATATTTT. Amino acids: CASSLGSGNTIYF.

The chain combines TRBV29-1 with TRBJ2-2; unclear D gene. CDR1 and CDR2 from the germline V gene are SQVTM and ANQGSEA. The CDR3 consists of 13 residues. V gave up 7 bases and J gave up 2 bases, with 11 bases separating them. CDR3 DNA: TGCAGCGCACTGACACCTAACACCGGGGAGCTGTTTTTT. It specifies CSALTPNTGELFF.

This clone was counted only a few times. The chain joins TRBV2 to TRBJ1-2; TRBD1 aligns across 8 bases. V gave up 6 bases and J gave up 8 bases; unmatched junction bases: 17. Germline V gene data show CDR1 as SNHLY and CDR2 as FYNNEI. The CDR3 has 16 amino acids. CDR3 sequence (DNA): TGTGCCAGCAGCCCTCAAGGGACAGGCTTCCTGGGGGGCTACACCTTC. Translating gives CASSPQGTGFLGGYTF. The full variable domain, with the rest looked up from reference TRBV2 and TRBJ1-2, is EPEVTQTPSHQVTQMGQEVILRCVPISNHLYFYWYRQILGQKVEFLVSFYNNEISEKSEIFDDQFSVERPDGSNFTLKIRSTKLEDSAMYFCASSPQGTGFLGGYTFGSGTRLTVV.

The chain combines TRBV3-1 (or the pseudogene TRBV3-2) with TRBJ1-2, with D possibly matching TRBD1 (6 bases). V dropped 1 base and J dropped 8 bases, with 11 bases sitting between them. In germline, CDR1 is LGHDT, CDR2 YNNKEL (reference sequence). The CDR3 contains 13 residues. In DNA form, the CDR3 reads TGTGCCAGCAGCCAAGCCAGGGGCCGGGGCTACACCTTC. Its protein product is CASSQARGRGYTF.

V usage is TRBV9 and J usage is TRBJ2-1; D is perhaps TRBD2 (6 bases). Germline CDR1 reads SGDLS; CDR2 reads YYNGEE. V lost 0 bases, J lost 0 bases, and 10 bases lay in between. The CDR3 covers 16 residues. The CDR3 is CASSVDQRVSYNEQFF. CDR3 nucleotide sequence: TGTGCCAGCAGCGTAGACCAGCGGGTCTCCTACAATGAGCAGTTCTTC.

The chain's CDR3 is CASSQDRVGGPFTDTQYF. Here the CDR3 DNA reads TGCGCCAGCAGCCAAGATCGGGTAGGGGGACCCTTCACAGATACGCAGTATTTT. This chain uses TRBV4-1 with TRBJ2-3, with D perhaps matching TRBD1 (6 bases). The length of the CDR3 is 18 residues. V was cut by 0 bases and J by 2 bases, with 18 bases left in between. Looked up from germline, CDR1 is MGHRA and CDR2 is YSYEKL.

The chain links TRBV3-1 (or the pseudogene TRBV3-2) to TRBJ2-2; the D is unclear. Germline lookup yields CDR1 LGHDT and CDR2 YNNKEL (reference sequence). The CDR3 runs to 14 residues. V dropped 1 base and J dropped 2 bases, with 5 bases sitting between them. The CDR3, as DNA: TGTGCCAGCAGCCAAGGGGGAAACACCGGGGAGCTGTTTTTT. It specifies CASSQGGNTGELFF.

This clone was counted a single time. V is TRBV6-2 or TRBV6-3 and J is TRBJ1-1, with D unresolved. Trimming left V 6 bases short and J 3 bases short, with 17 bases between. The CDR3 extends over 15 amino acids. Per germline, CDR1 MNHEY and CDR2 SVGEGT. The DNA of the CDR3 is TGTGCCAGCAGCCCAATTTTCGGCAGGCACACTGAAGCTTTCTTT. This translates into CASSPIFGRHTEAFF.